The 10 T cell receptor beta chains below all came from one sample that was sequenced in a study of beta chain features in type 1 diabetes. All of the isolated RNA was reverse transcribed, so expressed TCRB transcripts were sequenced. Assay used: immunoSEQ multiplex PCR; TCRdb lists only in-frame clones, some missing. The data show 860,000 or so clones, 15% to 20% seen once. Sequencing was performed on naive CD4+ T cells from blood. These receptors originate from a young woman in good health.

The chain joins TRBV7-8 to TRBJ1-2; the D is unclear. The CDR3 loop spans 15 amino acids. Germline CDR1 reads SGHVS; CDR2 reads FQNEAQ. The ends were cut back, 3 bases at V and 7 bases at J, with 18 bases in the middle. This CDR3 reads CASSLARRSTSGYTF. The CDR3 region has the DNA TGTGCCAGCAGCTTGGCGAGACGGTCTACGAGTGGCTACACCTTC.

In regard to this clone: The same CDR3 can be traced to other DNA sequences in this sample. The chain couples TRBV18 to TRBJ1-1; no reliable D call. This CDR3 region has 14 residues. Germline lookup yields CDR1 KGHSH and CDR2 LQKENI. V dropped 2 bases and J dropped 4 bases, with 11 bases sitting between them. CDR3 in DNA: TGTGCCAGCTCACCAAGGGTGGAAGGCACTGAAGCTTTCTTT. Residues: CASSPRVEGTEAFF.

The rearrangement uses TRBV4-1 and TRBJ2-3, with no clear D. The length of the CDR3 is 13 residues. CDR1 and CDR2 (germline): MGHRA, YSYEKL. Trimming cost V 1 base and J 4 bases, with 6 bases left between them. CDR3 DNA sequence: TGCGCCAGCAGCCAAGTCCAGGCAGATACGCAGTATTTT. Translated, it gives CASSQVQADTQYF.

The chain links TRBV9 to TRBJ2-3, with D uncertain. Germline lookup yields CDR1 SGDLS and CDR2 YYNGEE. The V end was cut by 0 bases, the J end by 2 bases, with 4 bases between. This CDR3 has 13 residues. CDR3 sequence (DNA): TGTGCCAGCAGCGTAGACTACACAGATACGCAGTATTTT. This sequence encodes CASSVDYTDTQYF.

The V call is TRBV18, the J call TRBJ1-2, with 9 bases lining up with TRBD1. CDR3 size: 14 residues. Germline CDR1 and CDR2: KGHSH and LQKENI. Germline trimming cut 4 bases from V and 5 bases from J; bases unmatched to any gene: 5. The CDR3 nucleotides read TGTGCCAGCTCACGGGACAGGGTGTCTTATGGCTACACCTTC. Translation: CASSRDRVSYGYTF.

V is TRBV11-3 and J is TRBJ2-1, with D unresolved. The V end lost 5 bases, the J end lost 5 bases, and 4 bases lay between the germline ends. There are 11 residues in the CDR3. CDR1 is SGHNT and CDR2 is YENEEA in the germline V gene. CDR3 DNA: TGTGCCAGCAGCGCAGACAATGAGCAGTTCTTC. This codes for CASSADNEQFF.

The DNA for the CDR3 is TGTGCCAGCTCCCTGACTAGCGGGACTTACAATGAGCAGTTCTTC. Encoded protein: CASSLTSGTYNEQFF. V usage is TRBV18 and J usage is TRBJ2-1; 11 bases map to TRBD2. V shed 6 bases and J 4 bases; nucleotides not matched to a gene: 5. Germline CDR1 KGHSH, CDR2 LQKENI. The CDR3 runs 15 residues.

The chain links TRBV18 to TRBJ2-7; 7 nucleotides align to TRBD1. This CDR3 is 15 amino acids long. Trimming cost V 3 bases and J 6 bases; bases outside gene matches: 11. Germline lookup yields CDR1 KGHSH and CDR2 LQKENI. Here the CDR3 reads CASSPIQGLRGEQYF. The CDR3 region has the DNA TGTGCCAGCTCACCGATACAGGGGTTACGGGGCGAGCAGTACTTC.

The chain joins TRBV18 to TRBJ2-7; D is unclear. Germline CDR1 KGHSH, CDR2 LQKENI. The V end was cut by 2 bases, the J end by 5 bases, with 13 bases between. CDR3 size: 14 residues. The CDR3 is CASSPKSEQHEQYF. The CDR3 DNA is TGTGCCAGCTCACCAAAGTCAGAACAGCACGAGCAGTACTTC.

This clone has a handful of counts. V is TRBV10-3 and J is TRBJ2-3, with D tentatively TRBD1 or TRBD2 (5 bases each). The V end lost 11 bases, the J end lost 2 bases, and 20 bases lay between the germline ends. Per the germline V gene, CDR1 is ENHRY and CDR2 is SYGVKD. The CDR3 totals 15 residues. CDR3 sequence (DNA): TGTGCCGCAAGAGAGGCGGGTGGGGCCACAGATACGCAGTATTTT. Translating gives CAAREAGGATDTQYF.